The 24 T cell receptor beta chains presented below share a single source sample, sequenced in a study of immune characterization of retroperitoneal liposarcoma. TCRdb itself ran the PCR reads through MiXCR, one entry per CDR3 protein. There are roughly 8,000 distinct CDR3 sequences in the sample; 25% to 30% occur only once, and more than 13% lies in the top ten. The sequenced sample consisted of blood. All receptors derive from a male donor with retroperitoneal liposarcoma.

Within the sample, this clonotype is medium-sized. J is TRBJ2-2 and V is TRBV6-1, with D perhaps TRBD1 (5 bases). Germline lookup yields CDR1 MNHNS and CDR2 SASEGT. The CDR3 runs 15 residues. V was pared by 2 bases and J by 0 bases, with 7 bases between. The CDR3 bases are TGTGCCAGCAGTGAACCAGGGACGAACACCGGGGAGCTGTTTTTT. Protein: CASSEPGTNTGELFF.

A word on this clonotype: A much larger clone differs by one base, so this may be a read error. This sequence joins TRBV6-6 and TRBJ2-1; the D is unclear. Germline loops: CDR1 MNHNY, CDR2 SVGAGI (reference sequence). The CDR3 is 12 amino acids. Trimming left V 2 bases short and J 10 bases short, with 9 bases between. CDR3 loop: CASSYQYYEQFF. In nucleotides, the CDR3 is TGTGCCAGCAGTTACCAGTACTACGAGCAGTTCTTC.

In its sample, this clonotype ranks as medium-sized. The V and J genes are TRBV6-5 and TRBJ2-5; D gene uncertain. The CDR3 is made up of 15 amino acids. V lost 6 bases, J lost 0 bases, and 14 bases lay in between. Per germline, CDR1 MNHEY and CDR2 SVGAGI. The CDR3, as DNA: TGTGCCAGCAGCTACCGCCGGGCTCACCAAGAGACCCAGTACTTC. As protein: CASSYRRAHQETQYF.

The chain employs TRBV6-5 and TRBJ2-1, with D tentatively TRBD1 (5 bases). Matching the DNA end better, TRBJ2-7 makes the J call doubtful. From germline, CDR1 is MNHEY and CDR2 SVGAGI. The CDR3 has 15 residues. In nucleotides, the CDR3 is TGTGCCAGCACCATAAACGGGCAGGGATACAATGAGCAGTACTTC. Its translation is CASTINGQGYNEQYF.

The chain links TRBV27 to TRBJ1-4; tentative D call: TRBD1 (6 bases). The germline CDR1 and CDR2 sequences are MNHEY and SMNVEV (reference sequence). CDR3 length: 13 residues. Trimming cost V 5 bases and J 8 bases, with 12 bases left between them. CDR3 region: CASSTGTGEKLFF. In DNA form, the CDR3 reads TGTGCCAGCAGTACAGGGACTGGCGAAAAACTGTTTTTT.

The chain is built from TRBV5-1 and TRBJ2-1, with 8 bases identical to TRBD2. Trimming cost V 6 bases and J 10 bases; bases outside gene matches: 15. Germline V gene data show CDR1 as SGHRS and CDR2 as YFSETQ. CDR3 length equals 15 residues. CDR3: CASKPDGGSGAEQFF. The CDR3, as DNA: TGCGCCAGCAAACCAGACGGGGGTAGCGGGGCGGAGCAGTTCTTC.

The chain is built from TRBV20-1 and TRBJ2-5, with 7 bases that match TRBD2. CDR1 and CDR2 (germline): DFQATT, SNEGSKA (reference sequence). This CDR3 spans 13 amino acids. Trimming cost V 2 bases and J 4 bases; bases outside gene matches: 4. The CDR3 DNA is TGCAGTGCTAGAAAGGGAGGGCTAGAGACCCAGTACTTC. Protein product: CSARKGGLETQYF.

This clonotype was recorded a few times. V gene TRBV6-1 combines with J gene TRBJ1-5; D might be TRBD1 (6 bases). The V end was cut by 6 bases, the J end by 0 bases, with 12 bases between. The CDR3 is made up of 15 amino acids. Per germline, CDR1 MNHNS and CDR2 SASEGT. Here the CDR3 DNA reads TGTGCCAGCAGAAGAGGGGGTTATAGCAATCAGCCCCAGCATTTT. Protein sequence: CASRRGGYSNQPQHF.

This clonotype was counted ten times or more. The CDR3 nucleotides read TGCGCCAGCATCCAGACAGGGGGCGGTGAAGCTTTCTTT. Translating it yields CASIQTGGGEAFF. The J gene is TRBJ1-1, the V gene TRBV10-2; 10 bases fit TRBD1. The CDR3 is 13 amino acids. Germline CDR1 is WSHSY and CDR2 is SAAADI. J was trimmed by 7 bases and V by 7 bases; bases with no gene match: 6.

The V call is TRBV6-1, the J call TRBJ2-1; perhaps TRBD2 as D (5 bases). This CDR3 region has 17 residues. The V gene lost 8 bases and the J gene lost 1 base, with 21 bases spanning the gap. Germline-derived CDR1 and CDR2 are MNHNS and SASEGT. The CDR3 region is CASWSSLLGGSYNEQFF. CDR3 nucleotides: TGTGCCAGCTGGTCTAGCCTCCTTGGAGGATCCTACAATGAGCAGTTCTTC.

V usage is TRBV7-8 and J usage is TRBJ2-1, with 14 nucleotides matching TRBD2. The junction had 19 bases not matched to a gene; V was cut back by 2 bases and J by 13 bases. The CDR3 has 19 amino acids. The V gene's germline CDR1 is SGHVS and CDR2 FQNEAQ. DNA of the CDR3: TGTGCCAGCAGCTTACCCGGGACTAGCGGGAGCTCTACGGAAGAGACCCAGTTCTTC. Its translation is CASSLPGTSGSSTEETQFF. The full variable domain, in which reference TRBV7-8 and TRBJ2-1 provide the parts outside the CDR3, is GAGVSQSPRYKVAKRGQDVALRCDPISGHVSLFWYQQALGQGPEFLTYFQNEAQLDKSGLPSDRFFAERPEGSVSTLKIQRTQQEDSAVYLCASSLPGTSGSSTEETQFFGPGTRLTVL.

The J gene is TRBJ2-1, the V gene TRBV6-5; 10 bases agree with TRBD2. The ends lost 2 bases at V and 4 bases at J; junction bases unmatched: 2. Germline values: CDR1 MNHEY, CDR2 SVGAGI. The CDR3 has 15 amino acids. As DNA, the CDR3 is TGTGCCAGCAGTTACGGGACTAGCGAGTACAATGAGCAGTTCTTC. It translates to CASSYGTSEYNEQFF.

This clonotype is labeled as medium-sized. The genes are TRBV6-1 and TRBJ2-2; D uncertain. Trimming took 5 bases from V and 6 from J, leaving 10 bases between them. CDR1 is MNHNS and CDR2 is SASEGT in the germline V gene. The length of the CDR3 is 13 residues. This CDR3 reads CASSLGSSGELFF. The CDR3 DNA reads as TGTGCCAGCAGTTTGGGGTCGTCCGGGGAGCTGTTTTTT.

This chain links TRBV6-4 with TRBJ2-2; tentative D call: TRBD1 (5 bases). The CDR3 is 15 amino acids. V was cut by 9 bases and J by 4 bases, with 18 bases left in between. The germline CDR1 and CDR2 sequences are MRHNA and SNTAGT. In DNA, the CDR3 is TGTGCCAGACCTTCGGTGACAGATCTCACCGGGGAGCTGTTTTTT. Amino acid sequence: CARPSVTDLTGELFF.

By sample share, this clonotype is medium-sized. The chain links TRBV7-7 to TRBJ2-5; tentative D call: TRBD1 (6 bases). This CDR3 is 13 amino acids long. V lost 7 bases to trimming and J lost 2 bases, with 11 bases between them. Germline V gene sequence: CDR1 SSHAT, CDR2 FNYEAQ (reference sequence). The DNA of the CDR3 is TGTGCCAGCACCCCGAGGGGGCAAGAGACCCAGTACTTC. It encodes CASTPRGQETQYF. The variable domain in full, completed from reference TRBV7-7 and TRBJ2-5, reads GAGVSQSPRYKVTKRGQDVTLRCDPISSHATLYWYQQALGQGPEFLTYFNYEAQPDKSGLPSDRFSAERPEGSISTLTIQRTEQRDSAMYRCASTPRGQETQYFGPGTRLLVL.

This clonotype was seen only a few times. This may arise from a read error, as a much more abundant clone is one base away. V is TRBV27 and J is TRBJ2-1; TRBD2 is a possible D gene (5 bases). Between the trimmed V and J ends, which lost 2 bases and 13 bases, there was a span of 21 bases. Germline V lookup: CDR1 MNHEY, CDR2 SMNVEV (reference sequence). The CDR3 has 15 residues. The CDR3 here is CASSLGRTTQETQFF. CDR3 sequence (DNA): TGTGCCAGCAGTTTAGGGAGAACCACCCAAGAGACCCAGTTCTTC.

The gene calls are TRBV6-1 and TRBJ2-4, with 10 bases lining up with TRBD2. The CDR3 is made up of 14 amino acids. The junction had 8 bases not matched to a gene; V was cut back by 6 bases and J by 9 bases. Germline V gives CDR1 MNHNS, CDR2 SASEGT. CDR3 protein: CASRPAGGPPIQYF. The CDR3, as DNA: TGTGCCAGCAGACCAGCGGGAGGGCCGCCCATTCAGTACTTC.

The rearrangement uses TRBV27 and TRBJ2-3; D not certain. With 0 bases removed from V and 1 base from J, the gap between germline ends came to 11 bases. The CDR3 consists of 16 residues. Germline loops: CDR1 MNHEY, CDR2 SMNVEV (reference sequence). The CDR3 DNA sequence: TGTGCCAGCAGTTTATCGGGCCCTCGGCGCACAGATACGCAGTATTTT. Amino acid sequence: CASSLSGPRRTDTQYF.

The sample holds many counts of this clonotype. The chain couples TRBV6-1 to TRBJ1-1; TRBD1 aligns across 10 bases. V shed 2 bases and J 1 base; nucleotides not matched to a gene: 7. The length of the CDR3 is 17 residues. The germline V gene has CDR1 MNHNS and CDR2 SASEGT. The CDR3 nucleotides read TGTGCCAGCAGTGAACCCCGGGACAGGGGACAGAACACTGAAGCTTTCTTT. It yields the protein CASSEPRDRGQNTEAFF.

This sequence joins TRBV6-1 and TRBJ2-2; weak D call: TRBD2 (6 bases). This CDR3 region has 14 residues. V gave up 6 bases and J gave up 2 bases, with 10 bases separating them. CDR1 is MNHNS and CDR2 is SASEGT in the germline V gene. The CDR3 DNA reads as TGTGCCAGCAGCCTGGGACTCAACACCGGGGAGCTGTTTTTT. This translates into CASSLGLNTGELFF.

This clonotype was found a few times. The V gene is TRBV12-5, the J gene TRBJ2-1; D not resolved. V lost 4 bases and J lost 6, with 7 bases in between. Germline CDR1 reads LGHNT; CDR2 reads FRNRAP. The CDR3 covers 12 residues. This CDR3 reads CASGSGPNEQFF. The DNA of the CDR3 is TGTGCTAGTGGTTCGGGCCCCAATGAGCAGTTCTTC. The variable domain in full, completed from reference TRBV12-5 and TRBJ2-1, reads DARVTQTPRHKVTEMGQEVTMRCQPILGHNTVFWYRQTMMQGLELLAYFRNRAPLDDSGMPKDRFSAEMPDATLATLKIQPSEPRDSAVYFCASGSGPNEQFFGPGTRLTVL.

This clonotype is medium-sized (0.01 to 0.1%) in the sample. This chain connects TRBV27 to TRBJ2-3, with a tentative D call TRBD2 (7 bases). Between the trimmed V and J ends, which lost 3 bases and 4 bases, there was a span of 11 bases. Germline V gene data show CDR1 as MNHEY and CDR2 as SMNVEV (reference sequence). There are 14 residues in the CDR3. As DNA, the CDR3 is TGTGCCAGCAGTTTGGGGGCGGGGGCAGATACGCAGTATTTT. Translation gives CASSLGAGADTQYF.

This clonotype was found a few times. The gene calls are TRBV6-1 and TRBJ2-3, with unresolved D. V was clipped by 6 bases and J by 4 bases, with 8 bases between them. The CDR3 spans 12 residues. The germline V gene has CDR1 MNHNS and CDR2 SASEGT. DNA for the CDR3: TGTGCCAGCAGCAGTGTTCCAGATACGCAGTATTTT. Amino acids: CASSSVPDTQYF.

CDR3 amino acids: CASSVGGRAVETQYF. CDR3 nucleotide sequence: TGTGCCAGCAGTGTTGGCGGGAGGGCCGTGGAGACCCAGTACTTC. The V call is TRBV6-1, the J call TRBJ2-5, with 9 nucleotides matching TRBD2. The germline gives CDR1 MNHNS, CDR2 SASEGT. V shed 4 bases and J 5 bases; nucleotides not matched to a gene: 8. The CDR3 runs to 15 residues.